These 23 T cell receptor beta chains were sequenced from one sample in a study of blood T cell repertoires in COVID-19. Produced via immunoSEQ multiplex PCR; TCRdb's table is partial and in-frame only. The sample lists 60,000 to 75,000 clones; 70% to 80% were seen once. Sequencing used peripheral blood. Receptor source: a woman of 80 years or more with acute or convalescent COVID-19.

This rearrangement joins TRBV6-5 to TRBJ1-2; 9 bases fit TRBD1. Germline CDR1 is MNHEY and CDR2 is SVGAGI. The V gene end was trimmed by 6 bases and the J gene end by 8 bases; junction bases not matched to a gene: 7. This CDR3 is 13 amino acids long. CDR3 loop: CASSRTGVEGYTF. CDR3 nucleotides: TGTGCCAGCAGCCGGACAGGGGTGGAGGGCTACACCTTC.

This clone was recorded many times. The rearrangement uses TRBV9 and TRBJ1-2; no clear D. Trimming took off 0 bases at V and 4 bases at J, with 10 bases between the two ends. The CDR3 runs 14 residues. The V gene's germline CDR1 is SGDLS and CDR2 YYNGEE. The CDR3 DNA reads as TGTGCCAGCAGCGTAGCCGGGGAGGGCTATGGCTACACCTTC. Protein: CASSVAGEGYGYTF. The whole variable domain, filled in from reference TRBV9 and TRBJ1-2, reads DSGVTQTPKHLITATGQRVTLRCSPRSGDLSVYWYQQSLDQGLQFLIQYYNGEERAKGNILERFSAQQFPDLHSELNLSSLELGDSALYFCASSVAGEGYGYTFGSGTRLTVV.

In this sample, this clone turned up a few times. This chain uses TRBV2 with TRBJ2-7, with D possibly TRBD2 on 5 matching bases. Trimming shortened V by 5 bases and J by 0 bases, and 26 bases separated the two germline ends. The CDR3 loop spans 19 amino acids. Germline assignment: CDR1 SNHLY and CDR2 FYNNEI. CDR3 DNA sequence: TGTGCCAGCAGTCAGACCAGCACTATCACGAGGGAGAGCTCCTACGAGCAGTACTTC. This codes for CASSQTSTITRESSYEQYF. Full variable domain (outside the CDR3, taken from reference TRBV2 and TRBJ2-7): EPEVTQTPSHQVTQMGQEVILRCVPISNHLYFYWYRQILGQKVEFLVSFYNNEISEKSEIFDDQFSVERPDGSNFTLKIRSTKLEDSAMYFCASSQTSTITRESSYEQYFGPGTRLTVT.

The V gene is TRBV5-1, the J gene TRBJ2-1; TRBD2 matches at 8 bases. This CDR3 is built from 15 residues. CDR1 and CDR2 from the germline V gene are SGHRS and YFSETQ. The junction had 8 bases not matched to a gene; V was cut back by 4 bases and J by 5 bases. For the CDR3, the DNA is TGCGCCAGCAGCCCTGGACTAGCAGTCGACAATGAGCAGTTCTTC. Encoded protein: CASSPGLAVDNEQFF. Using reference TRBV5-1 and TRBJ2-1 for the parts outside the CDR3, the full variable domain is KAGVTQTPRYLIKTRGQQVTLSCSPISGHRSVSWYQQTPGQGLQFLFEYFSETQRNKGNFPGRFSGRQFSNSRSEMNVSTLELGDSALYLCASSPGLAVDNEQFFGPGTRLTVL.

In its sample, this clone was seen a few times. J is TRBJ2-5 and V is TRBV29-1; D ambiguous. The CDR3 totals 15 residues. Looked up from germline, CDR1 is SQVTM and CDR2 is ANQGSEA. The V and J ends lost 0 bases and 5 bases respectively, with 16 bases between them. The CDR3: CSVEDTPISRETQYF. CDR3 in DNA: TGCAGCGTTGAAGATACGCCCATTTCCCGGGAGACCCAGTACTTC.

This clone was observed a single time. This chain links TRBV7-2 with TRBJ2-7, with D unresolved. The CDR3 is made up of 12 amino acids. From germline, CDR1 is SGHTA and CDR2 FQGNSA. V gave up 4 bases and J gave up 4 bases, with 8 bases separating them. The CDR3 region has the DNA TGTGCCAGCAGCTCCTTCGGTTACGAGCAGTACTTC. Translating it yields CASSSFGYEQYF.

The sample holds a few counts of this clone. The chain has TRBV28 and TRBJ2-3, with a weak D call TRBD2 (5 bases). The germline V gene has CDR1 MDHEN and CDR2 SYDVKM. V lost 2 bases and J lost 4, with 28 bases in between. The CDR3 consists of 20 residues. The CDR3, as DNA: TGTGCCAGCAGTTTAGATAAAAACGGAGGCCCTTCCCCCACTCCAGATACGCAGTATTTT. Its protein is CASSLDKNGGPSPTPDTQYF.

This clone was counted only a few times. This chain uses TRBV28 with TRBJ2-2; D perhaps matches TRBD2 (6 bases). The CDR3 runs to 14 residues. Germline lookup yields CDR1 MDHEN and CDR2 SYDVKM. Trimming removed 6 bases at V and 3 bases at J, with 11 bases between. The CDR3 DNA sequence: TGTGCCAGCAGGAGGGCGGGGTACACCGGGGAGCTGTTTTTT. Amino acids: CASRRAGYTGELFF.

CDR3 protein: CASSRAGGREQFF. The DNA for the CDR3 is TGTGCCAGCAGCCGAGCGGGAGGGAGAGAGCAGTTCTTC. The chain links TRBV5-4 to TRBJ2-1; 10 bases line up with TRBD2. Trimming cost V 4 bases and J 10 bases; bases outside gene matches: 5. The CDR3 has 13 residues. Germline V lookup: CDR1 SGHNT, CDR2 YYREEE (reference sequence).

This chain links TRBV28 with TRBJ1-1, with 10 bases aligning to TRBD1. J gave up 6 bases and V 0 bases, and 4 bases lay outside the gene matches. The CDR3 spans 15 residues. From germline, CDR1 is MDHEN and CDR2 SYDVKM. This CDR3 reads CASSLWGTGDPEAFF. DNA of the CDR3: TGTGCCAGCAGTTTATGGGGGACAGGGGATCCTGAAGCTTTCTTT.

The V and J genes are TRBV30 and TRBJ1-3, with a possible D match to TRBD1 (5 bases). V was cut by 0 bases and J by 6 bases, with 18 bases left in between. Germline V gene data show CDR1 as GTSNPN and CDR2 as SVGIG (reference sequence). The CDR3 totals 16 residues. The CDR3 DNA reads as TGTGCCTGGAGTGTAACTCAGGGATGGTATGAAAACACCATATATTTT. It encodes CAWSVTQGWYENTIYF.

CDR3 DNA: TGCGCCAGCAGCACTAGCGGGAGGGAGGTAGGGGAACAGTTCTTC. Translating gives CASSTSGREVGEQFF. This chain uses TRBV5-1 with TRBJ2-1; 13 nucleotides agree with TRBD2. The CDR3 spans 15 residues. V gave up 4 bases and J gave up 13 bases; unmatched junction bases: 11. Looked up from germline, CDR1 is SGHRS and CDR2 is YFSETQ.

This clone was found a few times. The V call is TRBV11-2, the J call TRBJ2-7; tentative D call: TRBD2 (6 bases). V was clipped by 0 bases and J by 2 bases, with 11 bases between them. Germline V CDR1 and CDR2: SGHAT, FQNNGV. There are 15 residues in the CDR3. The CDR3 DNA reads TGTGCCAGCAGCTTAGAGCCGGGAGCGGCCTACGAGCAGTACTTC. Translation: CASSLEPGAAYEQYF.

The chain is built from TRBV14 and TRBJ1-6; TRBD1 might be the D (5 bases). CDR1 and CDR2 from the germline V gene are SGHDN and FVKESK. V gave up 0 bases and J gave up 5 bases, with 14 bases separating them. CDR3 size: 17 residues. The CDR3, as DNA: TGTGCCAGCAGCCAAGATCCTGGAAGGGGAAATAATTCACCCCTCCACTTT. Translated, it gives CASSQDPGRGNNSPLHF.

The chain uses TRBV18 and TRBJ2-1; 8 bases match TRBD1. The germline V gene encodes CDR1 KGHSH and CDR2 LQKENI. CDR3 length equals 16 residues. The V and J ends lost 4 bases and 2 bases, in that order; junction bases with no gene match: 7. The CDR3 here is CASSLLGQVTYNEQFF. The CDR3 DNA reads TGTGCCAGCTCACTCCTGGGACAGGTTACCTACAATGAGCAGTTCTTC. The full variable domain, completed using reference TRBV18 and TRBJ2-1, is NAGVMQNPRHLVRRRGQEARLRCSPMKGHSHVYWYRQLPEEGLKFMVYLQKENIIDESGMPKERFSAEFPKEGPSILRIQQVVRGDSAAYFCASSLLGQVTYNEQFFGPGTRLTVL.

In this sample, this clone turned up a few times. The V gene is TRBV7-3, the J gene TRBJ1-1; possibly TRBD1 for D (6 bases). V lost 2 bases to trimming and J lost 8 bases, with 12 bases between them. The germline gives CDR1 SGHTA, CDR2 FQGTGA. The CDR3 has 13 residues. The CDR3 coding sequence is TGTGCCAGCAGCTTAGCACAGGGAGCGGAAGCTTTCTTT. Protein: CASSLAQGAEAFF.

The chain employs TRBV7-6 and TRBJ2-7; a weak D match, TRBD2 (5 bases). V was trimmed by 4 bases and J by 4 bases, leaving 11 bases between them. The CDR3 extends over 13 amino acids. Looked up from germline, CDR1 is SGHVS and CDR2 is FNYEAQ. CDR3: CASSSYSGYEQYF. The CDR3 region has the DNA TGTGCCAGCAGCTCCTACAGCGGTTACGAGCAGTACTTC.

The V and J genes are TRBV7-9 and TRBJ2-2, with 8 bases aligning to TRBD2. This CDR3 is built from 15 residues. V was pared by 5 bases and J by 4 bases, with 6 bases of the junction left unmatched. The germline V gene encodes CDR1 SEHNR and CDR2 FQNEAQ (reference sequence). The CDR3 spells CASSPGTSFTGELFF. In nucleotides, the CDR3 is TGTGCCAGCAGCCCCGGGACTAGTTTCACCGGGGAGCTGTTTTTT. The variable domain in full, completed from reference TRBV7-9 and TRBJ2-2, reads DTGVSQNPRHKITKRGQNVTFRCDPISEHNRLYWYRQTLGQGPEFLTYFQNEAQLEKSRLLSDRFSAERPKGSFSTLEIQRTEQGDSAMYLCASSPGTSFTGELFFGEGSRLTVL.

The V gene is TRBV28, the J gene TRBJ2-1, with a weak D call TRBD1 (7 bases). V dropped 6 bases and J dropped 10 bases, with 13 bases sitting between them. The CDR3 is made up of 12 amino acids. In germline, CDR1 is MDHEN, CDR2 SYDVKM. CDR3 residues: CASREGAREQFF. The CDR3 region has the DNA TGTGCCAGCAGGGAGGGGGCGAGAGAGCAGTTCTTC.

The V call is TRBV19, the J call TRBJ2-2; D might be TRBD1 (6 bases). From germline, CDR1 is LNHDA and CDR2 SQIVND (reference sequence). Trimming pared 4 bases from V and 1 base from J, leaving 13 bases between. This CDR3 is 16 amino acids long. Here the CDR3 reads CASSTPRGGNTGELFF. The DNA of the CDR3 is TGTGCCAGTAGTACCCCCAGGGGCGGGAACACCGGGGAGCTGTTTTTT.

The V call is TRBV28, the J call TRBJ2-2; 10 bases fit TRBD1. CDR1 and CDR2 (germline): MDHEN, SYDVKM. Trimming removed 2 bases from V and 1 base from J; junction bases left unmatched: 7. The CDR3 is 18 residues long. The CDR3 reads CASSLPGTGAQNTGELFF. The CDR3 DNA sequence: TGTGCCAGCAGTTTACCCGGGACAGGGGCACAGAACACCGGGGAGCTGTTTTTT.

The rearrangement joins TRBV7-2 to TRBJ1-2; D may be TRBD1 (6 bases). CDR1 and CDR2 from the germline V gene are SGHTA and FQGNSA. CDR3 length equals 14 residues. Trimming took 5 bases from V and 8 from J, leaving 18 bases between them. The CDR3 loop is CASSVAPTGKGYTF. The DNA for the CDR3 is TGTGCCAGCAGCGTGGCACCCACAGGGAAGGGCTACACCTTC.

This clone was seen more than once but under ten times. The CDR3 DNA reads TGCGCCAGCAGCTTTAGGACAGGGATGAACACTGAAGCTTTCTTT. It specifies CASSFRTGMNTEAFF. This chain joins TRBV5-1 and TRBJ1-1; 8 bases match TRBD1. The CDR3 spans 15 residues. V trimming: 2 bases; J trimming: 0 bases; junction bases outside the gene matches: 3. Germline V lookup: CDR1 SGHRS, CDR2 YFSETQ.